This passage covers 21 T cell receptor beta chains from one sample sequenced in a study of neurological immune-mediated disorders. TCRdb re-analysed the 5' RACE reads in MiXCR, keeping a single row per CDR3 protein. This sample has some 120,000 distinct CDR3 sequences, with roughly 3.2% found just once. Sequencing was done on a sample of PBMCs. The origin of the receptors is a woman aged 30 to 39 with multiple sclerosis.

This clonotype has just a few counts. The chain has TRBV20-1 and TRBJ2-1, with D possibly TRBD2 on 7 matching bases. The CDR3 has 15 residues. The germline gives CDR1 DFQATT, CDR2 SNEGSKA (reference sequence). V lost 6 bases, J lost 5 bases, and 20 bases lay in between. CDR3 sequence: CSARRGGGGDNEQFF. The CDR3, as DNA: TGCAGTGCCCGACGGGGCGGGGGCGGGGACAATGAGCAGTTCTTC.

This clonotype was seen ten or more times. V gene TRBV20-1 combines with J gene TRBJ2-5, with a possible D match to TRBD2 (5 bases). Trimming cost V 1 base and J 7 bases, with 10 bases left between them. This CDR3 spans 12 amino acids. CDR1 and CDR2 from the germline V gene are DFQATT and SNEGSKA (reference sequence). The CDR3: CSARGGVGTQYF. In DNA, the CDR3 is TGCAGTGCTAGAGGGGGAGTTGGGACCCAGTACTTC.

This clonotype was seen many times. J is TRBJ2-1 and V is TRBV20-1; D call uncertain. The V and J ends lost 0 bases and 7 bases respectively, with 13 bases between them. Germline V gene data show CDR1 as DFQATT and CDR2 as SNEGSKA (reference sequence). This CDR3 has 14 amino acids. CDR3 loop: CSAREGNVWNEQFF. CDR3 nucleotides: TGCAGTGCTAGAGAGGGAAACGTGTGGAATGAGCAGTTCTTC.

Ten or more counts support this clonotype. The CDR3: CASSLEPLVWEETQYF. The CDR3 nucleotides are TGTGCCAGCAGCTTAGAGCCTCTAGTATGGGAAGAGACCCAGTACTTC. The gene calls are TRBV7-6 and TRBJ2-5; D remains unclear. Germline CDR1 reads SGHVS; CDR2 reads FNYEAQ. This CDR3 has 16 amino acids. The V and J ends lost 1 base and 3 bases respectively, with 15 bases between them.

This clonotype was recorded at least ten times. The V gene is TRBV7-9, the J gene TRBJ2-5, with D possibly being TRBD2 (6 bases). V lost 3 bases and J 0 bases, leaving 17 bases between the germline ends. Germline CDR1 SEHNR, CDR2 FQNEAQ (reference sequence). The CDR3 has 17 amino acids. In nucleotides, the CDR3 is TGTGCCAGCAGCTTTTCGTTGGGGGGAATAGACCAAGAGACCCAGTACTTC. This gives the protein CASSFSLGGIDQETQYF.

This clonotype was recorded many times. The genes are TRBV6-2 or TRBV6-3 and TRBJ2-1, with 9 bases that match TRBD2. Unmatched junction bases numbered 15, after V lost 5 bases and J lost 4 bases. The CDR3 has 18 amino acids. The germline CDR1 and CDR2 sequences are MNHEY and SVGEGT. In DNA form, the CDR3 reads TGTGCCAGCAGTACATTTGGCGGGAGGGCCCAAATATACAATGAGCAGTTCTTC. Translation gives CASSTFGGRAQIYNEQFF.

At least ten counts were recorded for this clonotype. V usage is TRBV27 and J usage is TRBJ1-6; 9 bases are shared with TRBD1. Trimming took 5 bases from V and 9 from J; bases not matched to a gene: 5. Looked up from germline, CDR1 is MNHEY and CDR2 is SMNVEV (reference sequence). This CDR3 is built from 14 residues. In nucleotides, the CDR3 is TGTGCCAGCAGTCATACAGGGGGCGCTTCACCCCTCCACTTT. The encoded protein is CASSHTGGASPLHF.

This clonotype was recorded at least ten times. The gene calls are TRBV11-2 and TRBJ2-3; 16 bases are shared with TRBD2. This CDR3 contains 19 residues. Germline loops: CDR1 SGHAT, CDR2 FQNNGV. Trimming cost V 3 bases and J 4 bases; bases outside gene matches: 10. The CDR3 DNA sequence: TGTGCCAGCAGCTTTTCGTCGGGACTAGCGGGAGGGCTGGCAGATACGCAGTATTTT. Its translation is CASSFSSGLAGGLADTQYF.

In its sample, this clonotype was seen many times. The chain employs TRBV7-9 and TRBJ2-7; no definite D call. Per germline, CDR1 SEHNR and CDR2 FQNEAQ (reference sequence). CDR3 length: 15 residues. V lost 4 bases and J 0 bases, leaving 13 bases between the germline ends. This CDR3 is CASSSPTPSSYEQYF. The CDR3 bases are TGTGCCAGCAGCTCCCCAACGCCGAGCTCCTACGAGCAGTACTTC.

This clonotype was seen many times. The chain employs TRBV20-1 and TRBJ1-6, with D perhaps TRBD1 (5 bases). The V and J ends lost 5 bases and 7 bases respectively, with 24 bases between them. CDR3 length: 17 residues. From germline, CDR1 is DFQATT and CDR2 SNEGSKA (reference sequence). CDR3 region: CSAPPSGVVGGNSPLHF. CDR3 DNA sequence: TGCAGTGCTCCCCCCTCGGGGGTGGTAGGTGGCAATTCACCCCTCCACTTT.

This clonotype was detected ten times or more. The chain links TRBV29-1 to TRBJ1-5, with D hard to call. CDR1 and CDR2 from the germline V gene are SQVTM and ANQGSEA. The V and J ends lost 4 bases and 11 bases respectively, with 15 bases between them. The CDR3 is made up of 12 amino acids. The DNA for the CDR3 is TGCAGCGTTGTATTTTGGGAGGGAGCCCAGCATTTT. Encoded protein: CSVVFWEGAQHF.

This clonotype was detected ten times or more. The V and J genes are TRBV5-5 and TRBJ1-6, with 7 bases matching TRBD1. V gave up 3 bases and J gave up 0 bases; unmatched junction bases: 6. CDR1 is SGHKS, CDR2 YYEKEE, per germline (reference sequence). The CDR3 length is 17 residues. CDR3 in DNA: TGTGCCAGCAGCTCGCCGGGACAGAGCTCCTATAATTCACCCCTCCACTTT. Translating gives CASSSPGQSSYNSPLHF.

At least ten counts were recorded for this clonotype. The V gene is TRBV28, the J gene TRBJ2-2, with a weak D call TRBD2 (5 bases). The germline V and J ends were trimmed by 1 base and 1 base, with 7 bases remaining between them. Germline values: CDR1 MDHEN, CDR2 SYDVKM. The CDR3 runs to 15 residues. Here the CDR3 DNA reads TGTGCCAGCAGTTTATTGCGGGTGAACACCGGGGAGCTGTTTTTT. Its protein is CASSLLRVNTGELFF.

This clonotype was detected ten times or more. The rearrangement links TRBV6-6 to TRBJ1-1; D not resolved. Trimming took off 5 bases at V and 4 bases at J, with 20 bases between the two ends. Germline CDR1 reads MNHNY; CDR2 reads SVGAGI (reference sequence). The CDR3 covers 16 residues. CDR3 sequence reads: CASSRLGSARGTEAFF. The CDR3, as DNA: TGTGCCAGCAGTAGGCTCGGGAGTGCTCGAGGCACTGAAGCTTTCTTT.

In this sample, this clonotype turned up many times. V gene TRBV7-2 combines with J gene TRBJ2-7; D not resolved. The germline V and J ends were trimmed by 6 bases and 1 base, with 10 bases remaining between them. The CDR3 is 13 amino acids. The germline V gene encodes CDR1 SGHTA and CDR2 FQGNSA. The CDR3 DNA is TGTGCCAGCAGGGCAGTCTCTTCCTACGAGCAGTACTTC. Translation gives CASRAVSSYEQYF. Together with reference TRBV7-2 and TRBJ2-7, the CDR3 gives the full variable domain: GAGVSQSPSNKVTEKGKDVELRCDPISGHTALYWYRQSLGQGLEFLIYFQGNSAPDKSGLPSDRFSAERTGGSVSTLTIQRTQQEDSAVYLCASRAVSSYEQYFGPGTRLTVT.

There are many counts of this clonotype. The chain links TRBV20-1 to TRBJ1-3, with 10 bases aligning to TRBD1. Germline-derived CDR1 and CDR2 are DFQATT and SNEGSKA (reference sequence). This CDR3 has 16 residues. V lost 5 bases, J lost 4 bases, and 11 bases stayed unmatched. Written as DNA, the CDR3 is TGCAGTGCTTCGTTGACAGGGGGCCCCGACGGAAACACCATATATTTT. It codes for CSASLTGGPDGNTIYF.

This clonotype was counted ten times or more. The chain is built from TRBV20-1 and TRBJ1-2; perhaps TRBD1 as D (5 bases). The germline CDR1 and CDR2 sequences are DFQATT and SNEGSKA (reference sequence). There are 15 residues in the CDR3. Trimming cost V 3 bases and J 2 bases, with 16 bases left between them. CDR3 in amino acids: CSARHPGGINYGYTF. The DNA of the CDR3 is TGCAGTGCTAGGCACCCTGGGGGGATCAACTATGGCTACACCTTC.

This clonotype was seen ten or more times. J is TRBJ2-7 and V is TRBV7-8; the D gene is possibly TRBD1 (6 bases). This CDR3 contains 15 residues. V was cut by 2 bases and J by 4 bases, with 15 bases left in between. The germline gives CDR1 SGHVS, CDR2 FQNEAQ. CDR3 loop: CASSLTRDTSYEQYF. The CDR3 DNA sequence: TGTGCCAGCAGCTTAACAAGGGACACTAGTTACGAGCAGTACTTC.

This clonotype was detected ten times or more. This chain joins TRBV12-3 or TRBV12-4 and TRBJ2-7; TRBD1 matches at 8 bases. The length of the CDR3 is 14 residues. The V gene end was trimmed by 4 bases and the J gene end by 6 bases; junction bases not matched to a gene: 8. The CDR3 loop reads CASSSRGQVREQYF. The CDR3 DNA sequence: TGTGCCAGCAGTTCTCGGGGACAGGTTCGCGAGCAGTACTTC.

This clonotype was seen many times. V is TRBV18 and J is TRBJ2-2, with 7 bases identical to TRBD1. Trimming at V came to 3 bases and at J to 5 bases, leaving 0 bases not matched to a gene. The CDR3 length is 13 residues. From germline, CDR1 is KGHSH and CDR2 LQKENI. Here the CDR3 DNA reads TGTGCCAGCTCACCGGACAGGACCGGGGAGCTGTTTTTT. Translation: CASSPDRTGELFF.

This clonotype has a count of ten or more. The chain combines TRBV12-3 or TRBV12-4 with TRBJ1-2; D remains unclear. V lost 9 bases to trimming and J lost 6 bases, with 17 bases between them. CDR3 length: 13 residues. CDR3 DNA sequence: TGTGCCAGTTCGCCAGGACGGAGGGATGGCTACACCTTC. This sequence encodes CASSPGRRDGYTF.